This record covers a single T cell receptor beta chain. Clones were sequenced by immunoSEQ multiplex PCR, and TCRdb holds only the in-frame ones, with some missing. The sample holds 300,000 to 400,000 clones; under 95% are singletons and the top ten take roughly 3%. The data stem from a study of blood T cell repertoires in COVID-19. The CDR3 loop spans 17 amino acids. This TCR came from a woman aged 18-35 years who had recovered from COVID-19. Input material: peripheral blood. This rearrangement joins TRBV21-1 to TRBJ2-5; the DNA was not used to check the table's D call, TRBD1. TRBV21-1 is a pseudogene segment. The CDR3 DNA reads as TGTGCCAGCAGCAAAGTGGTACCGGGACAGTACCAAGAGACCCAGTACTTC. Translating gives CASSKVVPGQYQETQYF.